This passage covers 22 T cell receptor beta chains from one sample sequenced in a study of cytomegalovirus exposure and HLA in healthy donors. TCRdb's table, derived via immunoSEQ multiplex PCR, lists solely in-frame clones and lacks some. The repertoire holds under 200,000 clones, with about 96% as singletons. The sample taken for sequencing was PBMCs. Every receptor here comes from a young woman in good health and CMV-seronegative.

The chain uses TRBV5-5 and TRBJ2-5, with D hard to call. The CDR3 runs 14 residues. Germline values: CDR1 SGHKS, CDR2 YYEKEE (reference sequence). V was pared by 4 bases and J by 2 bases, with 12 bases between. The CDR3: CASSLELYQETQYF. CDR3 bases: TGTGCCAGCAGCCTGGAGCTGTATCAAGAGACCCAGTACTTC.

DNA for the CDR3: TGTGCCAGCAGCTGGGACAGGGATAGTTCACCCCTCCACTTT. It specifies CASSWDRDSSPLHF. The rearrangement joins TRBV7-2 to TRBJ1-6; 9 nucleotides align to TRBD1. V shed 4 bases and J 9 bases; nucleotides not matched to a gene: 4. This CDR3 is built from 14 residues. The germline CDR1 and CDR2 sequences are SGHTA and FQGNSA.

This clone showed up just once. The chain employs TRBV7-2 and TRBJ1-6, with 10 bases aligning to TRBD1. This CDR3 region has 16 residues. Trimming took 2 bases from V and 6 from J; bases not matched to a gene: 4. CDR1 is SGHTA and CDR2 is FQGNSA in the germline V gene. The CDR3 loop is CASSLSGTGVNSPLHF. The CDR3, as DNA: TGTGCCAGCAGCTTAAGCGGGACAGGGGTTAATTCACCCCTCCACTTT.

The chain is built from TRBV4-2 and TRBJ2-5; no definite D call. CDR3 length: 13 amino acids. Trimming removed 0 bases from V and 5 bases from J, with 7 bases in between. CDR1 is LGHNA, CDR2 YNFKEQ, per germline. The CDR3 bases are TGTGCCAGCAGCCAAGATCGGGTGGAGACCCAGTACTTC. Translated: CASSQDRVETQYF.

V usage is TRBV6-5 and J usage is TRBJ2-1, with 13 bases matching TRBD2. Germline trimming cut 9 bases from V and 15 bases from J; bases unmatched to any gene: 14. There are 14 residues in the CDR3. Germline assignment: CDR1 MNHEY and CDR2 SVGAGI. CDR3 protein: CASMGLAGPSRPFF. Here the CDR3 DNA reads TGTGCCAGTATGGGACTAGCGGGACCCTCTCGCCCGTTCTTC.

The chain has TRBV14 and TRBJ2-4, with 12 bases aligning to TRBD1. Germline V CDR1 and CDR2: SGHDN, FVKESK. Trimming removed 2 bases from V and 2 bases from J; junction bases left unmatched: 4. The CDR3 consists of 17 residues. The CDR3 here is CASSQRGQGASKNIQYF. The CDR3, as DNA: TGTGCCAGCAGCCAAAGGGGACAGGGGGCGTCCAAAAACATTCAGTACTTC.

The chain has TRBV25-1 and TRBJ1-6; D is unclear. The CDR3 is 13 amino acids. Germline assignment: CDR1 MGHDK and CDR2 SYGVNS. The V end lost 9 bases, the J end lost 6 bases, and 12 bases lay between the germline ends. CDR3 in amino acids: CASTTFGNSPLHF. The CDR3 DNA reads as TGTGCCAGTACGACATTCGGTAATTCACCCCTCCACTTT.

The chain links TRBV11-2 to TRBJ2-3; 11 nucleotides agree with TRBD2. CDR3 length: 15 residues. V shed 7 bases and J 2 bases; nucleotides not matched to a gene: 5. Germline V lookup: CDR1 SGHAT, CDR2 FQNNGV. CDR3 residues: CASKRLAGPTDTQYF. The CDR3 region has the DNA TGTGCCAGCAAACGACTAGCGGGGCCCACAGATACGCAGTATTTT. Complete variable domain (other parts from reference TRBV11-2 and TRBJ2-3): EAGVAQSPRYKIIEKRQSVAFWCNPISGHATLYWYQQILGQGPKLLIQFQNNGVVDDSQLPKDRFSAERLKGVDSTLKIQPAKLEDSAVYLCASKRLAGPTDTQYFGPGTRLTVL.

CDR3 in DNA: TGTGCCAGCAGCTCTGGTTCCTCGGGACAGGTACCATCCTACGAGCAGTACTTC. Protein: CASSSGSSGQVPSYEQYF. This chain links TRBV7-9 with TRBJ2-7; TRBD1 aligns across 8 bases. The CDR3 contains 18 residues. Looked up from germline, CDR1 is SEHNR and CDR2 is FQNEAQ (reference sequence). J gave up 1 base and V 4 bases, and 15 bases lay outside the gene matches.

The chain uses TRBV10-3 and TRBJ1-2; weak D call: TRBD1 (5 bases). Germline V gene lookup returns CDR1 ENHRY and CDR2 SYGVKD. The CDR3 length is 13 residues. Deletions cut 7 bases from V and 8 bases from J, with 17 bases between. CDR3 DNA: TGTGCCATCACTAAACAGGATTCCTGGGGCTACACCTTC. It codes for CAITKQDSWGYTF.

The V gene is TRBV7-3, the J gene TRBJ2-2; D is possibly TRBD1 (5 bases). V lost 5 bases, J lost 0 bases, and 16 bases lay in between. From germline, CDR1 is SGHTA and CDR2 FQGTGA. The CDR3 sequence is 17 residues long. The CDR3 region has the DNA TGTGCCAGCAGCCCATGGGGCAGGTCGACGAACACCGGGGAGCTGTTTTTT. It yields the protein CASSPWGRSTNTGELFF.

This clone came up once. The V call is TRBV7-2, the J call TRBJ2-1; D may be TRBD2 (6 bases). Germline V gene lookup returns CDR1 SGHTA and CDR2 FQGNSA. The V end was cut by 5 bases, the J end by 12 bases, with 11 bases between. The CDR3 has 11 amino acids. The CDR3 nucleotides are TGTGCCAGCAGCCCCGGGAGAGGGCAGTTCTTC. Translated: CASSPGRGQFF.

The chain recombines TRBV5-8 with TRBJ2-7; 10 bases map to TRBD1. The CDR3 loop spans 16 amino acids. CDR1 and CDR2 from the germline V gene are SGHTS and YDEGEE. V trimming: 0 bases; J trimming: 2 bases; junction bases outside the gene matches: 5. CDR3 loop: CASSLGTGGWAYEQYF. CDR3 sequence (DNA): TGTGCCAGCAGCTTGGGGACAGGGGGTTGGGCCTACGAGCAGTACTTC. The full variable domain, completed using reference TRBV5-8 and TRBJ2-7, is EAGVTQSPTHLIKTRGQQATLRCSPISGHTSVYWYQQALGLGLQFLLWYDEGEERNRGNFPPRFSGRQFPNYSSELNVNALELEDSALYLCASSLGTGGWAYEQYFGPGTRLTVT.

The chain recombines TRBV2 with TRBJ2-7; TRBD2 might be the D (5 bases). Trimming left V 5 bases short and J 1 base short, with 15 bases between. Per germline, CDR1 SNHLY and CDR2 FYNNEI. The CDR3 is 15 residues long. CDR3 sequence (DNA): TGTGCCAGCAGTCTCCCGGGAACTCCTTCCTACGAGCAGTACTTC. Residues: CASSLPGTPSYEQYF.

This chain links TRBV6-5 with TRBJ2-7; the D gene is possibly TRBD1 (5 bases). Germline V gene sequence: CDR1 MNHEY, CDR2 SVGAGI. There are 13 residues in the CDR3. V lost 5 bases, J lost 7 bases, and 15 bases lay in between. CDR3 DNA sequence: TGTGCCAGCAGTCCCAGGGTAAATCGAGAGCAGTACTTC. Its protein product is CASSPRVNREQYF.

V usage is TRBV7-2 and J usage is TRBJ2-5, with TRBD2 as a possible D gene (5 bases). The germline V and J ends were trimmed by 4 bases and 2 bases, with 8 bases remaining between them. The CDR3 contains 13 residues. Germline loops: CDR1 SGHTA, CDR2 FQGNSA. The CDR3 DNA sequence: TGTGCCAGCAGCTCATGGACTCAAGAGACCCAGTACTTC. It yields the protein CASSSWTQETQYF.

As to this clone: The same CDR3 can be traced to other DNA sequences in this sample. The chain uses TRBV7-3 and TRBJ1-1, with D perhaps TRBD1 (5 bases). Trimming shortened V by 2 bases and J by 1 base, and 5 bases separated the two germline ends. Germline CDR1 SGHTA, CDR2 FQGTGA. This CDR3 is built from 13 residues. CDR3 protein: CASSLQGNTEAFF. The CDR3 nucleotides read TGTGCCAGCAGCTTACAGGGGAACACTGAAGCTTTCTTT. Variable domain in full (rest from reference TRBV7-3 and TRBJ1-1): GAGVSQTPSNKVTEKGKYVELRCDPISGHTALYWYRQSLGQGPEFLIYFQGTGAADDSGLPNDRFFAVRPEGSVSTLKIQRTERGDSAVYLCASSLQGNTEAFFGQGTRLTVV.

This rearrangement joins TRBV10-1 to TRBJ2-5; a weak D match, TRBD2 (6 bases). Germline V gene data show CDR1 as WNHNN and CDR2 as SYGVQD (reference sequence). The CDR3 has 17 residues. Trimming left V 8 bases short and J 2 bases short, with 24 bases between. CDR3 sequence (DNA): TGCGCCAGCCAAAGATTGAAGCGGGCGGCTGATCAAGAGACCCAGTACTTC. Amino acids: CASQRLKRAADQETQYF.

CDR3 sequence reads: CASRSGYNEQFF. The CDR3 DNA reads as TGTGCCAGCAGAAGCGGATACAATGAGCAGTTCTTC. The chain joins TRBV7-9 to TRBJ2-1, with D possibly TRBD2 on 5 matching bases. Per the germline V gene, CDR1 is SEHNR and CDR2 is FQNEAQ (reference sequence). V dropped 6 bases and J dropped 4 bases, with 7 bases sitting between them. The CDR3 sequence is 12 residues long.

V is TRBV6-5 and J is TRBJ1-1; D perhaps matches TRBD1 (6 bases). The germline CDR1 and CDR2 sequences are MNHEY and SVGAGI. The CDR3 contains 15 residues. Between the trimmed V and J ends, which lost 5 bases and 4 bases, there was a span of 17 bases. For the CDR3, the DNA is TGTGCCAGCAGTCCACAGACAGGCGGGGGCACTGAAGCTTTCTTT. Protein sequence: CASSPQTGGGTEAFF.

The rearrangement joins TRBV7-2 to TRBJ2-5; 11 nucleotides align to TRBD1. This CDR3 has 15 amino acids. Per the germline V gene, CDR1 is SGHTA and CDR2 is FQGNSA. V gave up 10 bases and J gave up 2 bases; unmatched junction bases: 9. CDR3 protein: CATGQGATFQETQYF. In nucleotides, the CDR3 is TGTGCCACCGGACAGGGGGCGACTTTTCAAGAGACCCAGTACTTC.

The table lists this clone with a count of one. The chain couples TRBV9 to TRBJ1-1, with D perhaps matching TRBD1 (5 bases). Deletions cut 4 bases from V and 3 bases from J, with 10 bases between. Germline V gene data show CDR1 as SGDLS and CDR2 as YYNGEE. The CDR3 length is 13 residues. The CDR3 protein is CASSTGGYTEAFF. The CDR3 DNA sequence: TGTGCCAGCAGCACAGGAGGGTACACTGAAGCTTTCTTT.